A single sample gave rise to the 30 T cell receptor beta chains below, sequenced in a study of T-cell reconstitution after alpha-beta-depleted transplantation in children. Unique molecular identifiers were used in preparing the TCRbeta library. TCRdb re-called the PCR reads through MiXCR, storing one row per CDR3 protein. The sample consists of 300,000 to 350,000 distinct CDR3 sequences, about 16% of them appearing once. Sequencing used PBMCs, mostly from graft donor cells, obtained 360 days after TCRalphabeta/CD19-depleted stem cell transplant. The receptor set was obtained from a male patient aged 2-15 years who had a stem cell transplant for acute lymphoblastic leukemia, so the T cells may come from the graft donor.

CDR3 region: CASSQEKDILYEQYF. The CDR3 DNA follows: TGCGCCAGCAGCCAAGAGAAGGACATACTCTACGAGCAGTACTTC. The J gene is TRBJ2-7, the V gene TRBV4-1; possibly TRBD1 for D (5 bases). The V end was cut by 0 bases, the J end by 3 bases, with 12 bases between. The CDR3 is made up of 15 amino acids. Germline lookup yields CDR1 MGHRA and CDR2 YSYEKL.

The sample holds a few counts of this clonotype. The V and J genes are TRBV25-1 and TRBJ1-2; D is unresolved. The CDR3 spans 11 residues. Between the trimmed V and J ends, which lost 0 bases and 8 bases, there was a span of 4 bases. Germline values: CDR1 MGHDK, CDR2 SYGVNS. CDR3 sequence (DNA): TGTGCCAGCAGTGAATATGAGGGCTACACCTTC. This encodes CASSEYEGYTF.

This clonotype was counted only a few times. This chain links TRBV11-2 with TRBJ2-3; tentatively, D is TRBD2 (6 bases). Looked up from germline, CDR1 is SGHAT and CDR2 is FQNNGV. V was shortened by 1 base and J by 2 bases, with 16 bases between the two germline ends. The CDR3 totals 17 residues. CDR3 residues: CASSLGRWGGVTDTQYF. CDR3 coding DNA: TGTGCCAGCAGCTTAGGTCGCTGGGGCGGGGTCACAGATACGCAGTATTTT.

The chain is built from TRBV29-1 and TRBJ2-7; the D gene is possibly TRBD1 (6 bases). The CDR3 loop spans 14 amino acids. The germline gives CDR1 SQVTM, CDR2 ANQGSEA. V dropped 0 bases and J dropped 6 bases, with 15 bases sitting between them. The CDR3 nucleotides read TGCAGCGTTGAAGAATGGGTAGGGGGTCCCGAGCAGTACTTC. As protein: CSVEEWVGGPEQYF.

The V call is TRBV2, the J call TRBJ2-3; 7 bases are shared with TRBD1. The germline V gene encodes CDR1 SNHLY and CDR2 FYNNEI. The CDR3 consists of 16 residues. Trimming at V came to 5 bases and at J to 0 bases, leaving 8 bases not matched to a gene. The CDR3 here is CASSSGQVASTDTQYF. CDR3 sequence (DNA): TGTGCCAGCAGTTCCGGACAGGTCGCTAGCACAGATACGCAGTATTTT.

The chain uses TRBV5-1 and TRBJ2-7; possible D gene TRBD2, 5 bases. Germline V gene sequence: CDR1 SGHRS, CDR2 YFSETQ. The CDR3 loop spans 14 amino acids. V lost 0 bases and J lost 2, with 9 bases in between. DNA of the CDR3: TGCGCCAGCAGCTTGGTTCAGAGGGCCTACGAGCAGTACTTC. This codes for CASSLVQRAYEQYF. Variable domain in full (rest from reference TRBV5-1 and TRBJ2-7): KAGVTQTPRYLIKTRGQQVTLSCSPISGHRSVSWYQQTPGQGLQFLFEYFSETQRNKGNFPGRFSGRQFSNSRSEMNVSTLELGDSALYLCASSLVQRAYEQYFGPGTRLTVT.

This clonotype was picked up a small number of times. CDR3 nucleotide sequence: TGTGCCAGCAGTTTACCCTGGCAGGGGAACACCGGGGAGCTGTTTTTT. Its translation: CASSLPWQGNTGELFF. The V call is TRBV6-5, the J call TRBJ2-2; TRBD1 might be the D (5 bases). The CDR3 has 16 residues. Germline loops: CDR1 MNHEY, CDR2 SVGAGI. Trimming pared 4 bases from V and 1 base from J, leaving 13 bases between.

The rearrangement links TRBV15 to TRBJ2-5; perhaps TRBD2 as D (5 bases). This CDR3 is built from 15 residues. The germline V gene encodes CDR1 LNHNV and CDR2 YYDKDF (reference sequence). Between the trimmed V and J ends, which lost 11 bases and 2 bases, there was a span of 21 bases. The chain's CDR3 is CAVGSGEYRQETQYF. The CDR3 DNA follows: TGTGCCGTAGGGTCCGGGGAATACCGGCAAGAGACCCAGTACTTC.

The chain employs TRBV28 and TRBJ2-3; tentative D call: TRBD2 (6 bases). Trimming shortened V by 2 bases and J by 2 bases, and 14 bases separated the two germline ends. The CDR3 runs to 16 residues. The germline V gene has CDR1 MDHEN and CDR2 SYDVKM. Written as DNA, the CDR3 is TGTGCCAGCAGTTTAGGGCGGGGCCAGATCACAGATACGCAGTATTTT. This encodes CASSLGRGQITDTQYF.

This clonotype came up a few times. V and J are TRBV5-1 and TRBJ2-7, with D possibly matching TRBD2 (6 bases). Germline V gene sequence: CDR1 SGHRS, CDR2 YFSETQ. CDR3 length equals 14 residues. The V end lost 4 bases, the J end lost 0 bases, and 11 bases lay between the germline ends. CDR3 in DNA: TGCGCCAGCAGCCAGGGCGGGGCCTCCTACGAGCAGTACTTC. Translation gives CASSQGGASYEQYF. Full variable domain (missing parts from reference TRBV5-1 and TRBJ2-7): KAGVTQTPRYLIKTRGQQVTLSCSPISGHRSVSWYQQTPGQGLQFLFEYFSETQRNKGNFPGRFSGRQFSNSRSEMNVSTLELGDSALYLCASSQGGASYEQYFGPGTRLTVT.

This clonotype showed up just a few times. This chain links TRBV29-1 with TRBJ2-7, with a possible D match to TRBD2 (6 bases). Between the trimmed V and J ends, which lost 4 bases and 4 bases, there was a span of 14 bases. CDR3 length: 13 residues. Germline values: CDR1 SQVTM, CDR2 ANQGSEA. This CDR3 is CSVGAGLIYEQYF. The CDR3 nucleotides are TGCAGCGTTGGTGCGGGACTGATTTACGAGCAGTACTTC.

The chain employs TRBV6-1 and TRBJ1-4; no clear D. The CDR3 spans 15 residues. Trimming removed 6 bases from V and 3 bases from J, with 14 bases in between. The germline V gene encodes CDR1 MNHNS and CDR2 SASEGT. The CDR3 coding sequence is TGTGCCAGCAGCCCCGGCTTCGACCCTAATGAAAAACTGTTTTTT. Translation gives CASSPGFDPNEKLFF.

The V call is TRBV7-8, the J call TRBJ2-3, with TRBD2 matching 8 bases. This CDR3 is built from 14 residues. V lost 3 bases to trimming and J lost 6 bases; unmatched junction nucleotides: 5. Germline CDR1 reads SGHVS; CDR2 reads FQNEAQ. Here the CDR3 DNA reads TGTGCCAGCAGCTTTAGCGGGGCGCTTGATACGCAGTATTTT. Protein product: CASSFSGALDTQYF.

This clonotype has ten or more counts. This chain connects TRBV19 to TRBJ1-5; TRBD1 matches 10 bases. CDR3 length: 16 amino acids. Germline V gene lookup returns CDR1 LNHDA and CDR2 SQIVND (reference sequence). Trimming at V came to 5 bases and at J to 3 bases, leaving 7 bases not matched to a gene. In DNA, the CDR3 is TGTGCCAGTAGTCCAAGGACAGGGGGTGCCAATCAGCCCCAGCATTTT. This sequence encodes CASSPRTGGANQPQHF. Together with reference TRBV19 and TRBJ1-5, the CDR3 gives the full variable domain: DGGITQSPKYLFRKEGQNVTLSCEQNLNHDAMYWYRQDPGQGLRLIYYSQIVNDFQKGDIAEGYSVSREKKESFPLTVTSAQKNPTAFYLCASSPRTGGANQPQHFGDGTRLSIL.

This clonotype showed up just a few times. This rearrangement joins TRBV4-2 to TRBJ2-3; 7 bases align to TRBD2. This CDR3 contains 15 residues. With 2 bases clipped from V and 2 bases from J, the junction kept 4 bases outside the gene matches. The germline V gene encodes CDR1 LGHNA and CDR2 YNFKEQ. The CDR3 DNA reads TGTGCCAGCAGCCAACGCCGGGACTACACAGATACGCAGTATTTT. Amino acids: CASSQRRDYTDTQYF.

The V and J genes are TRBV7-2 and TRBJ2-5; D remains ambiguous. The V gene's germline CDR1 is SGHTA and CDR2 FQGNSA. The CDR3 contains 13 residues. The V gene lost 1 base and the J gene lost 7 bases, with 10 bases spanning the gap. In nucleotides, the CDR3 is TGTGCCAGCAGCTTAGGTACCCTGGGGACCCAGTACTTC. This gives the protein CASSLGTLGTQYF.

This chain links TRBV28 with TRBJ1-1; D is unresolved. This CDR3 spans 14 amino acids. The germline gives CDR1 MDHEN, CDR2 SYDVKM. V was clipped by 5 bases and J by 5 bases, with 15 bases between them. The CDR3 spells CASSPPTEETEAFF. The CDR3 nucleotides read TGTGCCAGCAGTCCCCCGACGGAGGAGACTGAAGCTTTCTTT.

The genes are TRBV5-1 and TRBJ2-1; D possibly uses TRBD1 or TRBD2 (5 bases each). The V end was cut by 4 bases, the J end by 2 bases, with 13 bases between. CDR3 length: 15 residues. Looked up from germline, CDR1 is SGHRS and CDR2 is YFSETQ. Written as DNA, the CDR3 is TGCGCCAGCAGCCGCGCTGGGACGACCTACAATGAGCAGTTCTTC. The encoded protein is CASSRAGTTYNEQFF. Looking up the rest from reference TRBV5-1 and TRBJ2-1 gives the full variable domain: KAGVTQTPRYLIKTRGQQVTLSCSPISGHRSVSWYQQTPGQGLQFLFEYFSETQRNKGNFPGRFSGRQFSNSRSEMNVSTLELGDSALYLCASSRAGTTYNEQFFGPGTRLTVL.

This clonotype was recorded a few times. The V gene is TRBV11-1, the J gene TRBJ2-5, with TRBD1 matching 7 bases. The CDR3 is 17 amino acids. The ends lost 4 bases at V and 5 bases at J; junction bases unmatched: 16. Germline V CDR1 and CDR2: SGHAT, FQDESV (reference sequence). CDR3 coding DNA: TGTGCCAGCAGCTCCACCGCCGGACAGGCTCTCTGGGAGACCCAGTACTTC. As protein: CASSSTAGQALWETQYF. The full variable domain, with the rest looked up from reference TRBV11-1 and TRBJ2-5, is EAEVAQSPRYKITEKSQAVAFWCDPISGHATLYWYRQILGQGPELLVQFQDESVVDDSQLPKDRFSAERLKGVDSTLKIQPAELGDSAMYLCASSSTAGQALWETQYFGPGTRLLVL.

The chain employs TRBV10-3 and TRBJ2-1; 10 bases match TRBD2. With 10 bases clipped from V and 5 bases from J, the junction kept 8 bases outside the gene matches. Per the germline V gene, CDR1 is ENHRY and CDR2 is SYGVKD. The length of the CDR3 is 14 residues. The CDR3 loop reads CASTSGISNNEQFF. Written as DNA, the CDR3 is TGTGCCAGCACTAGCGGGATAAGCAACAATGAGCAGTTCTTC.

This clonotype has just a few counts. The genes are TRBV7-8 and TRBJ1-5, with D tentatively TRBD1 (6 bases). CDR1 SGHVS and CDR2 FQNEAQ come from the germline V gene. Trimming stripped 5 bases from V and 5 bases from J, with 16 bases between. The CDR3 consists of 15 residues. CDR3 sequence reads: CASSRDRFFDQPQHF. In DNA form, the CDR3 reads TGTGCCAGCAGCCGCGACAGGTTCTTCGATCAGCCCCAGCATTTT.

In this sample, this clonotype turned up many times. V usage is TRBV28 and J usage is TRBJ2-7; D unclear. V was shortened by 3 bases and J by 2 bases, with 5 bases between the two germline ends. The CDR3 runs to 12 residues. Per germline, CDR1 MDHEN and CDR2 SYDVKM. CDR3 nucleotides: TGTGCCAGCAGTTTTTACACCTACGAGCAGTACTTC. Translating gives CASSFYTYEQYF.

The chain joins TRBV19 to TRBJ2-1, with TRBD2 identical over 8 bases. The germline CDR1 and CDR2 sequences are LNHDA and SQIVND (reference sequence). The CDR3 is 15 residues long. Trimming removed 5 bases from V and 7 bases from J; junction bases left unmatched: 10. DNA of the CDR3: TGTGCCAGTAGTCACTCTAGCGGGTCAAGGAATGAGCAGTTCTTC. It specifies CASSHSSGSRNEQFF.

This clonotype was detected ten times or more. The rearrangement joins TRBV7-9 to TRBJ2-2; D perhaps matches TRBD1 (6 bases). Germline V gene lookup returns CDR1 SEHNR and CDR2 FQNEAQ (reference sequence). The CDR3 has 15 amino acids. V lost 5 bases, J lost 6 bases, and 16 bases lay in between. Here the CDR3 DNA reads TGTGCCAGCAGCAACAACCTACAGGGTCCCGGGGAGCTGTTTTTT. Protein product: CASSNNLQGPGELFF.

This clonotype has just a few counts. The V call is TRBV6-1, the J call TRBJ2-1, with D perhaps being TRBD1 or TRBD2 (5 bases each). The CDR3 extends over 15 amino acids. CDR1 is MNHNS and CDR2 is SASEGT in the germline V gene. With 5 bases removed from V and 9 bases from J, the gap between germline ends came to 20 bases. The CDR3 bases are TGTGCCAGCAGTCGAGTGGGGGAACTCCAATTTGAGCAGTTCTTC. Its translation is CASSRVGELQFEQFF.

This clonotype occurred a few times. The rearrangement joins TRBV29-1 to TRBJ2-3; TRBD1 matches at 7 bases. The CDR3 runs 13 residues. The junction had 3 bases not matched to a gene; V was cut back by 5 bases and J by 1 base. Germline CDR1 SQVTM, CDR2 ANQGSEA. CDR3 DNA sequence: TGCAGCGTTCTAACAGGGGGCACAGATACGCAGTATTTT. This codes for CSVLTGGTDTQYF.

This clonotype was picked up a small number of times. This rearrangement joins TRBV20-1 to TRBJ2-7; D gene ambiguous. CDR3 length equals 15 residues. Germline values: CDR1 DFQATT, CDR2 SNEGSKA (reference sequence). V was shortened by 0 bases and J by 4 bases, with 16 bases between the two germline ends. The CDR3 protein is CSARDRTEILYEQYF. CDR3 nucleotides: TGCAGTGCTAGAGATCGGACCGAGATCCTTTACGAGCAGTACTTC.

The chain carries TRBV6-5 and TRBJ2-7; D might be TRBD2 (6 bases). The CDR3 has 15 amino acids. Germline V gene sequence: CDR1 MNHEY, CDR2 SVGAGI. V was clipped by 2 bases and J by 1 base, with 12 bases between them. The CDR3 region has the DNA TGTGCCAGCAGTTACGCTAGCGAAAGGTCCTACGAGCAGTACTTC. Protein sequence: CASSYASERSYEQYF.

The chain has TRBV18 and TRBJ2-7; 8 nucleotides line up with TRBD2. Germline CDR1 KGHSH, CDR2 LQKENI. The CDR3 runs to 20 residues. V shed 3 bases and J 4 bases; nucleotides not matched to a gene: 23. The CDR3 loop is CASSPTRAGEAPYKTYEQYF. CDR3 bases: TGTGCCAGCTCACCGACCCGAGCGGGGGAGGCGCCGTACAAGACTTACGAGCAGTACTTC.

This clonotype occurred many times. This sequence joins TRBV20-1 and TRBJ2-5; D not resolved. V was trimmed by 6 bases and J by 5 bases, leaving 7 bases between them. The length of the CDR3 is 10 residues. The V gene's germline CDR1 is DFQATT and CDR2 SNEGSKA (reference sequence). CDR3 amino acids: CSANGETQYF. CDR3 DNA sequence: TGCAGTGCGAACGGGGAGACCCAGTACTTC.